This T cell receptor (beta chain) was found in a study of blood T cell repertoires in COVID-19. Here immunoSEQ multiplex PCR was the method, and the copy in TCRdb shows in-frame clones only, minus some. The sample yields about 350,000 clones, 85% to 90% seen once. In germline, CDR1 is MNHEY, CDR2 SVGEGT. The CDR3 is 16 residues long. V lost 5 bases to trimming and J lost 2 bases; unmatched junction nucleotides: 11. What was sequenced was peripheral blood. The J gene is TRBJ2-5, the V gene TRBV6-2 or TRBV6-3, with 7 nucleotides matching TRBD1. The origin of this receptor is a woman aged 45-60 years with COVID-19, enrolled during active disease. The DNA for the CDR3 is TGTGCCAGCAGTGCGGACAGGCGGTTTATACAAGAGACCCAGTACTTC. Translation: CASSADRRFIQETQYF.